This TCR beta chain was recorded in a study of breast tumors, draining lymph nodes, adjacent tissues. Study conclusions and caveats: Data fit most tumor T cells coming from lymph node, expanding in tumor. Compared with basal-like, luminal-like tumors shared significantly more repertoire with nontumor tissue. That most tumor T cells come from lymph nodes remained unproven.

The CDR3 spans 17 residues. CDR1 is ENHRY and CDR2 is SYGVKD in the germline V gene. TCRdb redid the calling of the multiplex PCR reads with MiXCR, one entry per CDR3 protein. The repertoire holds some 170,000 distinct CDR3 sequences, more than 25% seen once, with roughly 3.8% in the top ten. Axillary draining lymph nodes of breast cancer patients supplied the node samples. Only one count was recorded for this clonotype. Antigen: not known. A junction end diverges from the germline sequence, so it may reflect a read error. The chain recombines TRBV10-3 with TRBJ2-5; 9 bases align to TRBD2. The specimen sequenced was axillary lymph node tissue. This clonotype was obtained from a female donor with breast cancer. Some clones in this sample may be carry-over from other donors' samples. The CDR3 DNA reads as TGTGCCAGCAGTGGGACGACTCTAGCGGGGACGCAAGAGACCCGGTACTTC. Translation gives CASSGTTLAGTQETRYF.